The TCR beta chain under discussion was sequenced for a study of cytomegalovirus exposure and HLA in healthy donors. The CDR3 runs 15 residues. Germline V lookup: CDR1 LNHDA, CDR2 SQIVND (reference sequence). V shed 3 bases, J shed 6 bases, and the junction held 7 bases outside the gene matches. The PCR was carried out with 60 Vbeta primers and 13 Jbeta primers. Produced via immunoSEQ multiplex PCR; TCRdb's table is partial and in-frame only. The sample lists some 140,000 clones; approximately 61% were seen once. Study outcomes and limitations: Clonal expansion was found to be greater in HLA-associated TCR beta chains than in equally common others in a later analysis. HLA restriction was apparent for most CMV-associated TCR beta chains in a later analysis. An Asian-associated ancestry cluster reportedly showed fewer N-insertions than the roughly 700-donor mean in a later analysis.

On this clone: As yet, its antigen is unknown.

This chain links TRBV19 with TRBJ2-5, with TRBD2 identical over 10 bases. The sequenced sample consisted of PBMCs. This clonotype was obtained from a human donor in good health. This CDR3 is CASSMASGSSQTQYF. The CDR3 bases are TGTGCCAGTAGTATGGCTAGCGGGAGTAGTCAGACCCAGTACTTC.